A single sample is the source of the 5 T cell receptor beta chains below, sequenced in a study of regulatory T cells in long-lasting Graves disease. HTBI primers from iRepertoire and Arm-PCR of CDR3 regions yielded the TCR beta libraries. Via MiXCR, TCRdb re-called the multiplex PCR reads, giving one row per CDR3 protein. The sample has more than 350,000 distinct CDR3 sequences; approximately 22% are singletons. Time point defined: persistent/refractory GD, antithyroid drugs over 5 years with positive TRAb. RNA extracted from PBMCs served as the sequencing template. Material: peripheral blood mononuclear cells (PBMCs), obtained when the disease was refractory, from a patient treated with antithyroid drugs. Receptor source: a female donor with Graves disease.

This clonotype was seen only a few times. The V call is TRBV3-1, the J call TRBJ1-6; 8 nucleotides agree with TRBD1. The germline V gene encodes CDR1 LGHDT and CDR2 YNNKEL (reference sequence). V was pared by 3 bases and J by 8 bases, with 0 bases of the junction left unmatched. This CDR3 comprises 13 residues. The CDR3 DNA reads as TGTGCCAGCAGCCAGACAGGGGATTCACCCCTCCACTTT. Its translation is CASSQTGDSPLHF.

This clonotype was counted a few times. The V and J genes are TRBV5-1 and TRBJ1-6; D gene ambiguous. Germline CDR1 is SGHRS and CDR2 is YFSETQ. Deletions cut 0 bases from V and 7 bases from J, with 14 bases between. The length of the CDR3 is 16 residues. Here the CDR3 DNA reads TGCGCCAGCAGCTTGGAAGGGATTCTGAGCAATTCACCCCTCCACTTT. Protein sequence: CASSLEGILSNSPLHF.

This clonotype was seen a few times. The chain employs TRBV20-1 and TRBJ1-5; 9 bases fit TRBD1. V was pared by 2 bases and J by 4 bases, with 3 bases of the junction left unmatched. Germline CDR1 reads DFQATT; CDR2 reads SNEGSKA (reference sequence). CDR3 length: 14 amino acids. The CDR3 coding sequence is TGCAGTGCTAGACGGACAGGGGAGAATCAGCCCCAGCATTTT. Protein product: CSARRTGENQPQHF.

This rearrangement joins TRBV7-3 to TRBJ1-1; D possibly corresponds to TRBD1 (5 bases). This CDR3 comprises 15 residues. Trimming stripped 2 bases from V and 1 base from J, with 11 bases between. Germline CDR1 reads SGHTA; CDR2 reads FQGTGA. CDR3 bases: TGTGCCAGCAGCTTACGGGGGGTTGAGAACACTGAAGCTTTCTTT. Translation gives CASSLRGVENTEAFF.

The chain carries TRBV9 and TRBJ2-3; 15 bases are a match to TRBD2. V was clipped by 6 bases and J by 4 bases; unmatched bases: 6. The CDR3 sequence is 16 residues long. CDR1 and CDR2 (germline): SGDLS, YYNGEE. DNA for the CDR3: TGTGCCAGCACCTTCGGACTAGCGGGAGGGTCAGATACGCAGTATTTT. Translated, it gives CASTFGLAGGSDTQYF.